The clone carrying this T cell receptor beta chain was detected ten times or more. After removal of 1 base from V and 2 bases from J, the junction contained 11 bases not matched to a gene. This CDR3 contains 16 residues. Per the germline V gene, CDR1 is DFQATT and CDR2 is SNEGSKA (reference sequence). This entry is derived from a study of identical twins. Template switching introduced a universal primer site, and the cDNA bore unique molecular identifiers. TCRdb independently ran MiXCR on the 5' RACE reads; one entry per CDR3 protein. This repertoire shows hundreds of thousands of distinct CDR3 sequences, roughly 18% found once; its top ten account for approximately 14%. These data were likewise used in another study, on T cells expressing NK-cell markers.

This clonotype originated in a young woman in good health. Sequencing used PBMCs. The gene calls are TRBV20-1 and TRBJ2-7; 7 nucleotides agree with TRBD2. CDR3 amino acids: CSARGKGSGSTYEQYF. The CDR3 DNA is TGCAGTGCTAGAGGGAAGGGTAGCGGGTCGACCTACGAGCAGTACTTC.